This entry lists 28 T cell receptor beta chains sequenced from one sample in a study of T cell responses to AZD1222 COVID-19 vaccine. Repertoires were generated with immunoSEQ multiplex PCR, while TCRdb's copy carries only in-frame clones and drops some. The table includes 90,000 to 150,000 clones, roughly 87% detected once. The source material was peripheral blood, sampled 28 days after the second AZD1222 dose. Receptors originate from an adult who received the AZD1222 COVID-19 vaccine.

This clone showed up just a few times. The rearrangement links TRBV4-2 to TRBJ2-3, with TRBD2 identical over 7 bases. Losses at the gene ends were 3 bases for V and 4 bases for J; bases not matched to a gene: 7. The CDR3 has 15 residues. Germline CDR1 is LGHNA and CDR2 is YNFKEQ. The CDR3 nucleotides are TGTGCCAGCAGCCACCAACTAGCGTCGGCAGATACGCAGTATTTT. Translated, it gives CASSHQLASADTQYF.

The chain employs TRBV3-1 (or the pseudogene TRBV3-2) and TRBJ1-2; weak D call: TRBD1 (5 bases). V shed 5 bases and J shed 5 bases, with 21 bases lying between them. The CDR3 contains 16 residues. Germline values: CDR1 LGHDT, CDR2 YNNKEL (reference sequence). The chain's CDR3 is CASSTRGASRTYGYTF. The CDR3 DNA reads TGTGCCAGCAGCACCCGAGGGGCAAGTCGGACTTATGGCTACACCTTC.

The chain links TRBV5-1 to TRBJ1-1; no clear D gene. The ends were cut back, 0 bases at V and 4 bases at J, with 7 bases in the middle. From germline, CDR1 is SGHRS and CDR2 YFSETQ. This CDR3 comprises 13 residues. Here the CDR3 reads CASSLAGTTEAFF. The CDR3 bases are TGCGCCAGCAGCTTGGCCGGAACCACTGAAGCTTTCTTT.

The chain links TRBV30 to TRBJ1-1; 7 bases line up with TRBD1. In germline, CDR1 is GTSNPN, CDR2 SVGIG (reference sequence). The J segment lost 0 bases and the V segment lost 0 bases, leaving 10 bases of the junction unmatched. This CDR3 is built from 17 residues. The CDR3: CAWSVRQGPRMNTEAFF. CDR3 coding DNA: TGTGCCTGGAGTGTGCGACAGGGACCCCGAATGAACACTGAAGCTTTCTTT.

The chain employs TRBV19 and TRBJ1-4; D is unclear. This CDR3 has 13 residues. Germline-derived CDR1 and CDR2 are LNHDA and SQIVND (reference sequence). V was trimmed by 4 bases and J by 4 bases, leaving 7 bases between them. CDR3 residues: CASSSQSNEKLFF. CDR3 in DNA: TGTGCCAGTAGTAGCCAGAGTAATGAAAAACTGTTTTTT.

This sequence joins TRBV9 and TRBJ2-7; 8 nucleotides match TRBD2. The CDR3 has 16 residues. V lost 3 bases to trimming and J lost 1 base; unmatched junction nucleotides: 9. CDR1 and CDR2 (germline): SGDLS, YYNGEE. The CDR3 sequence: CASSGGSGGGSYEQYF. CDR3 in DNA: TGTGCCAGCAGCGGGGGAAGCGGGGGAGGGTCCTACGAGCAGTACTTC.

The rearrangement joins TRBV9 to TRBJ1-2; D perhaps matches TRBD1 (5 bases). CDR1 SGDLS and CDR2 YYNGEE come from the germline V gene. V was pared by 6 bases and J by 5 bases, with 14 bases between. This CDR3 contains 13 residues. The CDR3 DNA sequence: TGTGCCAGCACCCTCGGGGCCCGTTATGGCTACACCTTC. Its translation: CASTLGARYGYTF.

The chain employs TRBV6-5 and TRBJ2-5; a weak D match, TRBD2 (5 bases). The germline V gene encodes CDR1 MNHEY and CDR2 SVGAGI. Trimming removed 2 bases at V and 5 bases at J, with 15 bases between. CDR3 length equals 15 residues. The DNA for the CDR3 is TGTGCCAGCAGTTACGGTATCGGGGTTGGGGAGACCCAGTACTTC. Amino acids: CASSYGIGVGETQYF.

Concerning this clone: Other DNA sequences in the same sample also yield this CDR3. The rearrangement links TRBV14 to TRBJ1-1; D is ambiguous. The germline V gene encodes CDR1 SGHDN and CDR2 FVKESK. V lost 1 base to trimming and J lost 0 bases, with 6 bases between them. This CDR3 is 14 amino acids long. The CDR3 here is CASSQAGMNTEAFF. In DNA form, the CDR3 reads TGTGCCAGCAGCCAAGCGGGAATGAACACTGAAGCTTTCTTT. Combining the CDR3 with reference TRBV14 and TRBJ1-1 gives the whole variable domain EAGVTQFPSHSVIEKGQTVTLRCDPISGHDNLYWYRRVMGKEIKFLLHFVKESKQDESGMPNNRFLAERTGGTYSTLKVQPAELEDSGVYFCASSQAGMNTEAFFGQGTRLTVV.

The chain links TRBV5-1 to TRBJ1-2; 7 bases agree with TRBD1. Losses at the gene ends were 4 bases for V and 4 bases for J; bases not matched to a gene: 7. CDR3 length equals 14 residues. Germline assignment: CDR1 SGHRS and CDR2 YFSETQ. The CDR3 DNA is TGCGCCAGCAGCCCCGGGACAGCAGGCTATGGCTACACCTTC. Translation: CASSPGTAGYGYTF.

This chain connects TRBV7-2 to TRBJ1-6; 7 bases align to TRBD1. CDR1 and CDR2 (germline): SGHTA, FQGNSA. CDR3 length: 15 amino acids. With V trimmed by 5 bases and J by 9 bases, 10 bases remained unmatched. The CDR3 bases are TGTGCCAGCAGCACCCAGGGGGGGTATCCTTCACCCCTCCACTTT. Protein sequence: CASSTQGGYPSPLHF.

This clone was detected only once. The V call is TRBV28, the J call TRBJ2-7; the match to TRBD2 covers 12 bases. The J segment lost 6 bases and the V segment lost 5 bases, leaving 5 bases of the junction unmatched. Germline V gene lookup returns CDR1 MDHEN and CDR2 SYDVKM. The CDR3 loop spans 14 amino acids. This CDR3 is CASSTLAGGREQYF. Here the CDR3 DNA reads TGTGCCAGCAGTACCCTAGCGGGGGGGCGCGAGCAGTACTTC.

The chain recombines TRBV19 with TRBJ1-2; weak D call: TRBD1 (6 bases). The CDR3 length is 16 residues. V was shortened by 10 bases and J by 4 bases, with 25 bases between the two germline ends. CDR1 and CDR2 (germline): LNHDA, SQIVND (reference sequence). CDR3 coding DNA: TGTGCCACCGGACTCCTGGACAGCCCTGAGATCTATGGCTACACCTTC. Translation: CATGLLDSPEIYGYTF.

The V and J genes are TRBV4-2 and TRBJ2-1, with 11 nucleotides matching TRBD2. The CDR3 is 16 amino acids. Germline assignment: CDR1 LGHNA and CDR2 YNFKEQ. Losses at the gene ends were 3 bases for V and 6 bases for J; bases not matched to a gene: 7. DNA of the CDR3: TGTGCCAGCAGCCAGCCCGGGACTAGCGGCTCCAATGAGCAGTTCTTC. Residues: CASSQPGTSGSNEQFF.

The chain combines TRBV5-4 with TRBJ2-1, with 9 bases aligning to TRBD1. This CDR3 region has 13 residues. The V segment lost 3 bases and the J segment 6 bases; nucleotides outside the gene matches: 1. Germline V CDR1 and CDR2: SGHNT, YYREEE (reference sequence). CDR3 nucleotide sequence: TGTGCCAGCAGCTGGGACAGGGCCAATGAGCAGTTCTTC. This encodes CASSWDRANEQFF.

The chain couples TRBV21-1 to TRBJ2-6; TRBD1 was called by the table and not checked on the DNA. TRBV21-1 is assigned pseudogene status. This CDR3 spans 16 amino acids. The CDR3 sequence is CASSKAAASGANVLTF. CDR3 coding DNA: TGTGCCAGCAGCAAAGCGGCCGCCTCTGGGGCCAACGTCCTGACTTTC.

The chain has TRBV6-5 and TRBJ2-1, with 9 bases lining up with TRBD1. Germline V CDR1 and CDR2: MNHEY, SVGAGI. The CDR3 is 13 amino acids. With V trimmed by 6 bases and J by 7 bases, 4 bases remained unmatched. The chain's CDR3 is CASRGTGRNEQFF. CDR3 sequence (DNA): TGTGCCAGCAGGGGGACAGGGAGAAATGAGCAGTTCTTC.

In this sample, this clone turned up a few times. The gene calls are TRBV13 and TRBJ2-7; D is perhaps TRBD1 (6 bases). Germline V CDR1 and CDR2: PRHDT, FYEKMQ (reference sequence). The V end was cut by 6 bases, the J end by 4 bases, with 13 bases between. The CDR3 runs 13 residues. The CDR3 DNA is TGTGCCAGCAGTCCCCAGGACAGTTACGAGCAGTACTTC. Translating gives CASSPQDSYEQYF.

The genes are TRBV7-9 and TRBJ1-3; no definite D call. The CDR3 is 13 amino acids. V was clipped by 2 bases and J by 4 bases, with 6 bases between them. Germline lookup yields CDR1 SEHNR and CDR2 FQNEAQ (reference sequence). DNA of the CDR3: TGTGCCAGCAGCTTAAACTTCGGAAACACCATATATTTT. Amino acids: CASSLNFGNTIYF.

This chain uses TRBV14 with TRBJ1-5; D gene uncertain. Germline CDR1 is SGHDN and CDR2 is FVKESK. The ends were cut back, 0 bases at V and 9 bases at J, with 9 bases in the middle. The CDR3 has 13 residues. CDR3 sequence (DNA): TGTGCCAGCAGCCAAGATCCAATTCGGCCCCAGCATTTT. Its translation: CASSQDPIRPQHF. The whole variable domain, filled in from reference TRBV14 and TRBJ1-5, reads EAGVTQFPSHSVIEKGQTVTLRCDPISGHDNLYWYRRVMGKEIKFLLHFVKESKQDESGMPNNRFLAERTGGTYSTLKVQPAELEDSGVYFCASSQDPIRPQHFGDGTRLSIL.

This clone was recorded only once. The chain combines TRBV5-1 with TRBJ1-2; the D is unclear. This CDR3 spans 14 amino acids. Looked up from germline, CDR1 is SGHRS and CDR2 is YFSETQ. V was cut by 0 bases and J by 1 base, with 7 bases left in between. For the CDR3, the DNA is TGCGCCAGCAGCTTGGACTCATTTAACTATGGCTACACCTTC. It yields the protein CASSLDSFNYGYTF.

This sequence joins TRBV7-9 and TRBJ2-7; D unresolved. From germline, CDR1 is SEHNR and CDR2 FQNEAQ (reference sequence). The V end lost 0 bases, the J end lost 3 bases, and 6 bases lay between the germline ends. CDR3 length: 13 residues. The DNA for the CDR3 is TGTGCCAGCAGCTTAGCGCTTAACTACGAGCAGTACTTC. Encoded protein: CASSLALNYEQYF.

DNA for the CDR3: TGTGCCAGCAGCTTGGGGACAGCCTCCACCTACGAGCAGTACTTC. Protein: CASSLGTASTYEQYF. The chain uses TRBV7-2 and TRBJ2-7; 7 bases match TRBD1. The J segment lost 2 bases and the V segment lost 3 bases, leaving 7 bases of the junction unmatched. Germline CDR1 SGHTA, CDR2 FQGNSA. The CDR3 contains 15 residues.

This chain connects TRBV10-3 to TRBJ2-7; 7 bases are a match to TRBD1. The ends lost 4 bases at V and 3 bases at J; junction bases unmatched: 0. CDR3 size: 12 residues. The germline gives CDR1 ENHRY, CDR2 SYGVKD. The DNA of the CDR3 is TGTGCCATCAGTGGGGACAGCTACGAGCAGTACTTC. This encodes CAISGDSYEQYF.

The rearrangement joins TRBV15 to TRBJ1-2, with TRBD1 matching over 8 bases. CDR3 length: 15 residues. The germline gives CDR1 LNHNV, CDR2 YYDKDF (reference sequence). Unmatched junction bases numbered 8, after V lost 0 bases and J lost 8 bases. CDR3 sequence: CATSRDQTGVGGYTF. The CDR3 DNA reads as TGTGCCACCAGCAGAGATCAGACAGGGGTAGGGGGCTACACCTTC.

This chain links TRBV2 with TRBJ1-1; weak D call: TRBD1 (5 bases). Germline lookup yields CDR1 SNHLY and CDR2 FYNNEI. The CDR3 is 13 amino acids. Trimming stripped 6 bases from V and 3 bases from J, with 11 bases between. The CDR3 is CASSEQGYTEAFF. CDR3 bases: TGTGCCAGCAGCGAGCAGGGATACACTGAAGCTTTCTTT.

The rearrangement links TRBV18 to TRBJ1-3; a weak D match, TRBD1 (5 bases). The CDR3 totals 17 residues. The V gene lost 3 bases and the J gene lost 0 bases, with 15 bases spanning the gap. Germline V gives CDR1 KGHSH, CDR2 LQKENI. In DNA form, the CDR3 reads TGTGCCAGCTCACCTGGTCAGGGCCCATTCTCTGGAAACACCATATATTTT. This encodes CASSPGQGPFSGNTIYF.

V and J are TRBV5-5 and TRBJ1-1, with D hard to call. Looked up from germline, CDR1 is SGHKS and CDR2 is YYEKEE (reference sequence). The CDR3 extends over 12 amino acids. V gave up 2 bases and J gave up 11 bases, with 13 bases separating them. The CDR3 sequence: CASSFQSGLAFF. For the CDR3, the DNA is TGTGCCAGCAGCTTCCAATCAGGTTTGGCTTTCTTT.